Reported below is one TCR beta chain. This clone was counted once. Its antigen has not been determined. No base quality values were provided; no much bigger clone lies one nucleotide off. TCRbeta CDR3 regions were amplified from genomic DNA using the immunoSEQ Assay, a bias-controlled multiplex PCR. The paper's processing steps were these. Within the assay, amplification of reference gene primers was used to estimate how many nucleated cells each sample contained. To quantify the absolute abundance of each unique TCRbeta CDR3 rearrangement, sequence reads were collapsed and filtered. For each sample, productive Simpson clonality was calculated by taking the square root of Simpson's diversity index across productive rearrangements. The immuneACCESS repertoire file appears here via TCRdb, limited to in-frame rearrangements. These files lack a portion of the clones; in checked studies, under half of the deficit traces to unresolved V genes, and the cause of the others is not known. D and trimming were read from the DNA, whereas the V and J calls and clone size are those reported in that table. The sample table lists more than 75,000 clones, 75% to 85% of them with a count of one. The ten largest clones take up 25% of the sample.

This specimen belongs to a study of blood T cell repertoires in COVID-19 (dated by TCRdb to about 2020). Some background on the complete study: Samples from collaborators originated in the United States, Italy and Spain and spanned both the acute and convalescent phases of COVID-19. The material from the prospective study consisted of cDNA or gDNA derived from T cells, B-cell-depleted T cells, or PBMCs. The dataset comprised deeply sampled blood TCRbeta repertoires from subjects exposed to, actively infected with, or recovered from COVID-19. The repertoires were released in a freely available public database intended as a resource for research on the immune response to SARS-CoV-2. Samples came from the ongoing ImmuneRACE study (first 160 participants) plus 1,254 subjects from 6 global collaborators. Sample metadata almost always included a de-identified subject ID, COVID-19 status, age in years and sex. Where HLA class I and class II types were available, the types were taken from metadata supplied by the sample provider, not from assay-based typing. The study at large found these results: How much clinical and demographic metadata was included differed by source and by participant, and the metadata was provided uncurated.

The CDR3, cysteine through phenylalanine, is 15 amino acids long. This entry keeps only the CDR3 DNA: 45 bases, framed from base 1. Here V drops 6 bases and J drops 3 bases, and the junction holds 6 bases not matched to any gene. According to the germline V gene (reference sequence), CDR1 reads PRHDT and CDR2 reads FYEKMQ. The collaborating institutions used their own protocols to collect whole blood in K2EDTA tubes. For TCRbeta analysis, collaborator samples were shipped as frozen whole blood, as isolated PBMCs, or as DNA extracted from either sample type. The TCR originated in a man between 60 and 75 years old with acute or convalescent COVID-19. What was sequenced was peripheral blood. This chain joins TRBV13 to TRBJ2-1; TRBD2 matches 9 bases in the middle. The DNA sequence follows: TGTGCCAGCAGACTTAGCGGGGGCCTCTACAATGAGCAGTTCTTC. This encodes CASRLSGGLYNEQFF.